This passage covers 17 T cell receptor beta chains from one sample sequenced in a study of cytomegalovirus exposure and HLA in healthy donors. Sequencing was performed with immunoSEQ multiplex PCR; in TCRdb, only in-frame clones are kept and a portion is missing. The sample includes 97,000 or so clones, roughly 87% of them seen just once. The source material was PBMCs. These receptors all stem from a woman aged 25 to 39 in good health and CMV-seronegative.

V is TRBV28 and J is TRBJ2-7; 9 nucleotides align to TRBD1. V was clipped by 5 bases and J by 7 bases; unmatched bases: 9. The CDR3 is 14 residues long. CDR1 is MDHEN and CDR2 is SYDVKM in the germline V gene. CDR3 sequence (DNA): TGTGCCAGCAGTCCTTACAGGGGGCTGGATGAGCAGTACTTC. Translated, it gives CASSPYRGLDEQYF.

This clone is a singleton in its sample. The chain links TRBV7-9 to TRBJ2-7, with 7 bases lining up with TRBD1. In germline, CDR1 is SEHNR, CDR2 FQNEAQ (reference sequence). With 4 bases clipped from V and 1 base from J, the junction kept 7 bases outside the gene matches. The CDR3 is 15 residues long. CDR3 in DNA: TGTGCCAGCAGCTCACCCCCGGACAGGTCCTACGAGCAGTACTTC. Translated: CASSSPPDRSYEQYF. Supplemented by reference TRBV7-9 and TRBJ2-7, the full variable domain reads DTGVSQNPRHKITKRGQNVTFRCDPISEHNRLYWYRQTLGQGPEFLTYFQNEAQLEKSRLLSDRFSAERPKGSFSTLEIQRTEQGDSAMYLCASSSPPDRSYEQYFGPGTRLTVT.

This sequence joins TRBV7-3 and TRBJ1-1, with D hard to call. Germline values: CDR1 SGHTA, CDR2 FQGTGA. Trimming cost V 1 base and J 0 bases, with 15 bases left between them. The CDR3 sequence is 17 residues long. The CDR3 region is CASSLIRTGSMNTEAFF. DNA for the CDR3: TGTGCCAGCAGCTTAATAAGGACGGGGTCTATGAACACTGAAGCTTTCTTT.

This rearrangement joins TRBV28 to TRBJ2-7, with TRBD1 identical over 10 bases. The CDR3 totals 15 residues. V lost 3 bases, J lost 2 bases, and 4 bases stayed unmatched. Per the germline V gene, CDR1 is MDHEN and CDR2 is SYDVKM. The CDR3, as DNA: TGTGCCAGCAGTTTCCCCGGGACAGGGGCCTACGAGCAGTACTTC. This codes for CASSFPGTGAYEQYF.

The chain recombines TRBV5-1 with TRBJ1-1, with a tentative D call TRBD1 (6 bases). V was clipped by 1 base and J by 2 bases, with 12 bases between them. Germline V gives CDR1 SGHRS, CDR2 YFSETQ. This CDR3 comprises 15 residues. CDR3 region: CASSLQGHPNTEAFF. Here the CDR3 DNA reads TGCGCCAGCAGCTTGCAGGGACACCCTAACACTGAAGCTTTCTTT. The whole variable domain, remainder taken from reference TRBV5-1 and TRBJ1-1, is KAGVTQTPRYLIKTRGQQVTLSCSPISGHRSVSWYQQTPGQGLQFLFEYFSETQRNKGNFPGRFSGRQFSNSRSEMNVSTLELGDSALYLCASSLQGHPNTEAFFGQGTRLTVV.

The chain uses TRBV6-4 and TRBJ1-2; D remains ambiguous. Germline CDR1 reads MRHNA; CDR2 reads SNTAGT. V lost 7 bases, J lost 4 bases, and 16 bases lay in between. The CDR3 runs to 14 residues. CDR3 protein: CASIRSSYSYGYTF. CDR3 in DNA: TGTGCCAGCATCCGGAGCTCCTATAGCTATGGCTACACCTTC.

This clone was seen a few times. The chain joins TRBV5-4 to TRBJ2-7; D remains ambiguous. This CDR3 region has 16 residues. V gave up 4 bases and J gave up 5 bases, with 22 bases separating them. Germline assignment: CDR1 SGHNT and CDR2 YYREEE (reference sequence). Written as DNA, the CDR3 is TGTGCCAGCAGCCTCGACTCCCCTAACCCTTATGACGAGCAGTACTTC. This translates into CASSLDSPNPYDEQYF.

This chain uses TRBV11-2 with TRBJ1-4; D is perhaps TRBD1 (6 bases). The germline V gene encodes CDR1 SGHAT and CDR2 FQNNGV. The length of the CDR3 is 15 residues. V was pared by 1 base and J by 8 bases, with 14 bases between. The CDR3 region has the DNA TGTGCCAGCAGCTTAGGTATAGGGGGTAACGAAAAACTGTTTTTT. As protein: CASSLGIGGNEKLFF.

The chain joins TRBV29-1 to TRBJ2-5; 7 bases map to TRBD1. Germline trimming cut 6 bases from V and 3 bases from J; bases unmatched to any gene: 7. CDR1 and CDR2 (germline): SQVTM, ANQGSEA. There are 13 residues in the CDR3. The CDR3 reads CSVESTGEETQYF. Written as DNA, the CDR3 is TGCAGCGTGGAAAGTACAGGGGAAGAGACCCAGTACTTC.

The gene calls are TRBV2 and TRBJ1-2; D remains unclear. V shed 5 bases and J shed 0 bases, with 13 bases lying between them. CDR3 length: 15 residues. Per germline, CDR1 SNHLY and CDR2 FYNNEI. The CDR3 sequence is CASSLDPYANYGYTF. The CDR3 DNA is TGTGCCAGCAGTCTAGACCCCTACGCTAACTATGGCTACACCTTC.

V and J are TRBV19 and TRBJ2-7, with TRBD2 identical over 10 bases. This CDR3 spans 14 amino acids. V was clipped by 6 bases and J by 7 bases; unmatched bases: 9. CDR1 and CDR2 from the germline V gene are LNHDA and SQIVND (reference sequence). The CDR3 here is CASRSAGGPAEQYF. In DNA, the CDR3 is TGTGCCAGTAGGTCAGCGGGGGGGCCGGCGGAGCAGTACTTC.

V and J are TRBV5-1 and TRBJ2-1, with TRBD1 as a possible D gene (6 bases). This CDR3 is 15 amino acids long. The V gene lost 5 bases and the J gene lost 4 bases, with 16 bases spanning the gap. Per germline, CDR1 SGHRS and CDR2 YFSETQ. This CDR3 is CASSSTRDTYNEQFF. CDR3 in DNA: TGCGCCAGCAGTTCTACCCGGGACACTTACAATGAGCAGTTCTTC.

The chain carries TRBV29-1 and TRBJ2-7; D is possibly TRBD2 (6 bases). Trimming shortened V by 7 bases and J by 3 bases, and 16 bases separated the two germline ends. Germline values: CDR1 SQVTM, CDR2 ANQGSEA. The CDR3 sequence is 13 residues long. CDR3 loop: CSAGSGEHYEQYF. Written as DNA, the CDR3 is TGCAGCGCTGGTTCGGGGGAACACTACGAGCAGTACTTC.

The CDR3 region has the DNA TGTGCCAGCAGTTTAGGGACTAGCGGGATATCCTACAATGAGCAGTTCTTC. This translates into CASSLGTSGISYNEQFF. V gene TRBV28 combines with J gene TRBJ2-1; the match to TRBD2 covers 13 bases. Per germline, CDR1 MDHEN and CDR2 SYDVKM. The CDR3 has 17 residues. V was clipped by 2 bases and J by 1 base; unmatched bases: 2.

This clone showed up just once. The chain combines TRBV6-5 with TRBJ1-3, with 10 bases aligning to TRBD1. CDR1 and CDR2 from the germline V gene are MNHEY and SVGAGI. There are 14 residues in the CDR3. Losses at the gene ends were 5 bases for V and 3 bases for J; bases not matched to a gene: 1. The CDR3 bases are TGTGCCAGCAGTGGGACAGGGGTTGGAAACACCATATATTTT. Translating gives CASSGTGVGNTIYF.

The rearrangement links TRBV27 to TRBJ1-1, with 7 bases lining up with TRBD1. V dropped 2 bases and J dropped 2; count of bases not matched to a gene: 14. Germline V gene data show CDR1 as MNHEY and CDR2 as SMNVEV (reference sequence). This CDR3 region has 18 residues. In DNA form, the CDR3 reads TGTGCCAGCAGTTTAATTCCTATGACAGGGTTAATCAACACTGAAGCTTTCTTT. Encoded protein: CASSLIPMTGLINTEAFF.

The table lists this clone with a count of one. The same CDR3 is also encoded by other DNA sequences in this sample. The chain couples TRBV6-5 to TRBJ1-5; D gene ambiguous. This CDR3 contains 13 residues. V lost 5 bases and J 7 bases, leaving 12 bases between the germline ends. Looked up from germline, CDR1 is MNHEY and CDR2 is SVGAGI. CDR3 coding DNA: TGTGCCAGCAGTCGAGGGTACAACCAGCCCCAGCATTTT. This sequence encodes CASSRGYNQPQHF.